The rows below give T cell receptor beta chains drawn from one sample of a study of blood T cells in healthy people across ages. MiXCR, applied by TCRdb to the 5' RACE reads, yields one record per CDR3 protein. The sample carries about 580,000 distinct CDR3 sequences, roughly 48% recorded once. Specimen: blood. Receptors originate from a man older than 75 in good health. Each CDR3 is given with its conserved first and last residue. D genes are given only for firm matches. Clone size appears in some rows only: once, few, many, or a class for an expanded clone.

d_gene: -
abundance: -
len: 13
j_gene: TRBJ1-1
v_gene: TRBV7-9
CDR3aa: CASSLSNPTEAFF
CDR3nt: TGTGCCAGCAGCTTATCGAATCCCACTGAAGCTTTCTTC

d_gene: -
abundance: once
len: 13
j_gene: TRBJ1-2
v_gene: TRBV7-2
CDR3aa: CASSRPNLSGYTF
CDR3nt: TGTGCCAGCAGCCGACCGAACCTCTCCGGCTACACCTTC

d_gene: TRBD2
abundance: -
len: 16
j_gene: TRBJ2-3
v_gene: TRBV5-1
CDR3aa: CASSLSQRGTTDTQYF
CDR3nt: TGCGCCAGCAGCTTGTCACAGCGGGGAACCACAGATACGCAGTATTTT

d_gene: -
abundance: few
len: 12
j_gene: TRBJ2-7
v_gene: TRBV12-3/TRBV12-4
CDR3aa: CASSGSTYEQYF
CDR3nt: TGTGCCAGCAGTGGGTCAACCTACGAGCAGTACTTC

d_gene: -
abundance: -
len: 14
j_gene: TRBJ1-1
v_gene: TRBV29-1
CDR3aa: CSVEHTGPNTEAFF
CDR3nt: TGCAGCGTTGAACACACAGGGCCGAACACTGAAGCTTTCTTT

d_gene: -
abundance: -
len: 15
j_gene: TRBJ1-2
v_gene: TRBV9
CDR3aa: CASSVGGIANYGYTF
CDR3nt: TGTGCCAGCAGCGTAGGAGGGATCGCTAACTATGGCTACACCTTC

d_gene: -
abundance: -
len: 14
j_gene: TRBJ2-3
v_gene: TRBV9
CDR3aa: CASSPTRFPDTQYF
CDR3nt: TGTGCCAGCAGCCCGACTAGATTTCCAGATACGCAGTATTTT

d_gene: -
abundance: -
len: 13
j_gene: TRBJ2-1
v_gene: TRBV28
CDR3aa: CAIQLGPWDEQFF
CDR3nt: TGTGCCATCCAATTGGGGCCGTGGGATGAGCAGTTCTTC

d_gene: TRBD2
abundance: many
len: 14
j_gene: TRBJ2-5
v_gene: TRBV6-6
CDR3aa: CASKSLAGVETQYF
CDR3nt: TGTGCCAGCAAAAGCCTAGCGGGAGTAGAGACCCAGTACTTC

d_gene: TRBD2
abundance: -
len: 15
j_gene: TRBJ2-5
v_gene: TRBV7-2
CDR3aa: CASSPELAGAETQYF
CDR3nt: TGTGCCAGCAGCCCGGAACTAGCGGGAGCTGAGACCCAGTACTTC

d_gene: -
abundance: few
len: 15
j_gene: TRBJ1-4
v_gene: TRBV15
CDR3aa: CATSRDRGTNEKLFF
CDR3nt: TGTGCCACCAGCAGAGATCGCGGGACTAATGAAAAACTGTTTTTT

d_gene: TRBD2
abundance: -
len: 16
j_gene: TRBJ2-1
v_gene: TRBV18
CDR3aa: CASSAVGWVTSPEQFF
CDR3nt: TGTGCCAGCTCCGCGGTCGGGTGGGTGACTAGCCCCGAGCAGTTCTTC

d_gene: TRBD1
abundance: -
len: 14
j_gene: TRBJ1-1
v_gene: TRBV7-2
CDR3aa: CASSLRGRNIEAFF
CDR3nt: TGTGCCAGCAGCTTAAGGGGGCGGAACATTGAAGCTTTCTTT

d_gene: -
abundance: few
len: 13
j_gene: TRBJ1-1
v_gene: TRBV29-1
CDR3aa: CSVENGGGTEAFF
CDR3nt: TGCAGCGTTGAAAATGGGGGGGGCACTGAAGCTTTCTTT

d_gene: -
abundance: many
len: 14
j_gene: TRBJ1-2
v_gene: TRBV6-5
CDR3aa: CASSYSRGAYGYTF
CDR3nt: TGTGCCAGCAGTTACTCGAGGGGGGCCTATGGCTACACCTTC

d_gene: TRBD1
abundance: -
len: 17
j_gene: TRBJ1-1
v_gene: TRBV4-3
CDR3aa: CASSQEPGQGLNTEAFF
CDR3nt: TGCGCCAGCAGCCAAGAACCGGGACAGGGCCTTAACACTGAAGCTTTCTTT

d_gene: -
abundance: -
len: 14
j_gene: TRBJ2-1
v_gene: TRBV28
CDR3aa: CASSSPQAHNEQFF
CDR3nt: TGTGCCAGCAGTTCCCCGCAAGCGCACAATGAGCAGTTCTTC

d_gene: TRBD1
abundance: many
len: 14
j_gene: TRBJ2-7
v_gene: TRBV6-5
CDR3aa: CASSWDRGSNEQYF
CDR3nt: TGTGCCAGCAGTTGGGACAGGGGATCGAACGAGCAGTACTTC

d_gene: -
abundance: -
len: 15
j_gene: TRBJ1-6
v_gene: TRBV27
CDR3aa: CASSLGRNMDSPLHF
CDR3nt: TGTGCCAGCAGTTTGGGACGAAACATGGATTCACCCCTCCACTTT

d_gene: TRBD2
abundance: few
len: 15
j_gene: TRBJ2-1
v_gene: TRBV5-1
CDR3aa: CASSLAGTTDNEQFF
CDR3nt: TGCGCCAGCAGTTTGGCCGGGACTACGGACAATGAGCAGTTCTTC

d_gene: -
abundance: -
len: 15
j_gene: TRBJ2-7
v_gene: TRBV6-5
CDR3aa: CASSSASSSARRQYF
CDR3nt: TGTGCCAGCAGTAGCGCCTCCTCTAGCGCTCGAAGACAGTACTTC

d_gene: TRBD1
abundance: many
len: 14
j_gene: TRBJ2-7
v_gene: TRBV6-5
CDR3aa: CASSYSQGSYEQYF
CDR3nt: TGTGCCAGCAGTTACTCACAGGGGTCCTACGAGCAGTACTTC

d_gene: -
abundance: few
len: 14
j_gene: TRBJ1-2
v_gene: TRBV12-3/TRBV12-4
CDR3aa: CASSSTTGFYGYTF
CDR3nt: TGTGCCAGCAGTTCCACCACAGGGTTCTATGGCTACACCTTC

d_gene: -
abundance: -
len: 14
j_gene: TRBJ1-2
v_gene: TRBV28
CDR3aa: CASSSPGGDYGYTF
CDR3nt: TGTGCCAGCAGTTCCCCCGGGGGGGACTATGGCTACACCTTC

d_gene: TRBD2
abundance: -
len: 17
j_gene: TRBJ2-1
v_gene: TRBV20-1
CDR3aa: CSAPPGTSGRRGGEQFF
CDR3nt: TGCAGTGCCCCTCCCGGGACTAGCGGGAGACGCGGGGGTGAGCAGTTCTTC

d_gene: TRBD2
abundance: -
len: 12
j_gene: TRBJ2-5
v_gene: TRBV29-1
CDR3aa: CSADSGRETQYF
CDR3nt: TGCAGCGCCGATAGCGGGAGAGAGACCCAGTACTTC

d_gene: -
abundance: many
len: 15
j_gene: TRBJ2-6
v_gene: TRBV6-5
CDR3aa: CASSYGDSGANVLTF
CDR3nt: TGTGCCAGCAGTTATGGAGACTCTGGGGCCAACGTCCTGACTTTC

d_gene: -
abundance: -
len: 14
j_gene: TRBJ2-7
v_gene: TRBV3-1
CDR3aa: CASSQGLGSYEQYF
CDR3nt: TGTGCCAGCAGCCAAGGACTGGGCTCCTACGAGCAGTACTTC

d_gene: -
abundance: few
len: 14
j_gene: TRBJ1-6
v_gene: TRBV6-2/TRBV6-3
CDR3aa: CASSYDPRNSPLHF
CDR3nt: TGTGCCAGCAGTTACGATCCGAGGAATTCACCCCTCCACTTT

d_gene: -
abundance: -
len: 13
j_gene: TRBJ2-5
v_gene: TRBV12-3/TRBV12-4
CDR3aa: CASTSDTKETQYF
CDR3nt: TGTGCCAGCACCTCGGACACGAAAGAGACCCAGTACTTC

d_gene: TRBD1
abundance: -
len: 17
j_gene: TRBJ2-7
v_gene: TRBV4-3
CDR3aa: CASSQDAAGGINYEQYF
CDR3nt: TGCGCCAGCAGCCAAGATGCGGCAGGGGGTATAAACTACGAGCAGTACTTC

d_gene: -
abundance: -
len: 13
j_gene: TRBJ2-7
v_gene: TRBV4-3
CDR3aa: CASSQDLSHEQYF
CDR3nt: TGCGCCAGCAGCCAAGACTTGTCCCACGAGCAGTACTTC

d_gene: -
abundance: -
len: 14
j_gene: TRBJ1-1
v_gene: TRBV25-1
CDR3aa: CASSESGEATEAFF
CDR3nt: TGTGCCAGCAGTGAATCGGGAGAGGCGACTGAAGCTTTCTTT

d_gene: -
abundance: -
len: 13
j_gene: TRBJ2-3
v_gene: TRBV29-1
CDR3aa: CTGNLASTDTQYF
CDR3nt: TGCACCGGAAACCTAGCGAGCACAGATACGCAGTATTTT

d_gene: -
abundance: -
len: 12
j_gene: TRBJ2-7
v_gene: TRBV20-1
CDR3aa: CSAINHDSEQYF
CDR3nt: TGCAGTGCTATCAACCATGACAGCGAGCAGTACTTC

d_gene: TRBD1
abundance: many
len: 15
j_gene: TRBJ2-7
v_gene: TRBV9
CDR3aa: CASSPTGQGAYEQYF
CDR3nt: TGTGCCAGCAGCCCCACGGGACAGGGGGCCTACGAGCAGTACTTC

d_gene: -
abundance: few
len: 15
j_gene: TRBJ2-2
v_gene: TRBV27
CDR3aa: CASSLSGHATGELFF
CDR3nt: TGTGCCAGCAGTTTAAGTGGTCACGCTACCGGGGAGCTGTTTTTT

d_gene: -
abundance: -
len: 18
j_gene: TRBJ2-4
v_gene: TRBV6-1
CDR3aa: CASRVPPRRGLPKNIQYF
CDR3nt: TGTGCCAGTAGGGTTCCCCCGCGGAGGGGACTTCCGAAAAACATTCAGTACTTC

d_gene: -
abundance: -
len: 13
j_gene: TRBJ1-1
v_gene: TRBV12-3/TRBV12-4
CDR3aa: CASTLRRDTEAFF
CDR3nt: TGTGCCAGCACTCTACGGAGGGACACTGAAGCTTTCTTT

d_gene: -
abundance: -
len: 12
j_gene: TRBJ2-4
v_gene: TRBV7-9
CDR3aa: CASSSQGSIQYF
CDR3nt: TGTGCCAGCAGCTCCCAGGGGAGCATTCAGTACTTC

d_gene: -
abundance: -
len: 14
j_gene: TRBJ2-1
v_gene: TRBV12-3/TRBV12-4
CDR3aa: CASSLLQTSNEQFF
CDR3nt: TGTGCCAGCAGTTTACTACAGACATCCAATGAGCAGTTCTTC

d_gene: -
abundance: -
len: 15
j_gene: TRBJ1-6
v_gene: TRBV7-9
CDR3aa: CASSLASGARSPLHF
CDR3nt: TGTGCCAGCAGCTTAGCGTCAGGGGCTCGTTCACCCCTCCACTTT

d_gene: TRBD2
abundance: few
len: 16
j_gene: TRBJ2-5
v_gene: TRBV7-2
CDR3aa: CASSPVGAGGMETQYF
CDR3nt: TGTGCCAGCAGCCCTGTAGGAGCGGGGGGAATGGAGACCCAGTACTTC

d_gene: -
abundance: -
len: 13
j_gene: TRBJ1-1
v_gene: TRBV5-1
CDR3aa: CASTKGSFTEAFF
CDR3nt: TGCGCCAGCACGAAGGGGTCGTTCACTGAAGCTTTCTTT

d_gene: -
abundance: -
len: 16
j_gene: TRBJ2-1
v_gene: TRBV10-3
CDR3aa: CAISESDGGPYNEQFF
CDR3nt: TGTGCCATCAGTGAGAGCGACGGGGGGCCTTACAATGAGCAGTTCTTC

d_gene: -
abundance: few
len: 16
j_gene: TRBJ2-3
v_gene: TRBV4-1
CDR3aa: CASSQATGTSTDTQYF
CDR3nt: TGCGCCAGCAGCCAAGCGACTGGGACTAGCACAGATACGCAGTATTTT

d_gene: -
abundance: few
len: 14
j_gene: TRBJ2-1
v_gene: TRBV4-2
CDR3aa: CASSQGQSYNEQFF
CDR3nt: TGTGCCAGCAGCCAAGGGCAGTCCTACAATGAGCAGTTCTTC